This T cell receptor beta chain was captured by sequencing in a study of blood T cell repertoires in COVID-19. On the study more broadly: Both acute and convalescent COVID-19 samples were obtained from the United States, Italy and Spain. The analysed material was cDNA or gDNA that came from T cells, B-cell-depleted T cells, or PBMCs.

Trimming took 0 bases from V and 3 from J, leaving 11 bases between them. From germline, CDR1 is SGDLS and CDR2 YYNGEE. This CDR3 is built from 15 residues. As processed by the authors: The authors estimated nucleated cell counts from reference gene primer amplification. Method: immunoSEQ multiplex PCR; TCRdb's copy keeps in-frame clones and lacks some. That table supplies the V and J calls and clone size; D and trimming were determined from the DNA. The profile covers some 96,000 clones, with roughly nine tenths appearing a single time and roughly 2.1% taken by the ten largest. The V gene is TRBV9, the J gene TRBJ2-3; D may be TRBD2 (5 bases). The clonotype originates from a middle-aged man with active COVID-19. The sequenced material came from peripheral blood. DNA of the CDR3: TGTGCCAGCAGCGTAGAGGCAAGGGAGACAGATACGCAGTATTTT. This sequence encodes CASSVEARETDTQYF.